What follows describes a single TCR beta chain. Antigen specificity is unknown. This may be a read error: a much more frequent sequence differs by one nucleotide. In the same sample, other DNA sequences code for this CDR3. The sample is drawn from a study of shared clonotypes between healthy human individuals. Whole-study context: The plates for each donor numbered three CD4 naive, three CD4 memory, two CD8 naive and one CD8 memory.

Study-wide points: Among the subsets, naive ones generally showed larger estimated richness than memory ones.

V lost 3 bases, J lost 0 bases, and 3 bases lay in between. The CDR3 extends over 14 amino acids. Germline lookup yields CDR1 SNHLY and CDR2 FYNNEI. The study ran the assay at deep level. TCRdb's table, derived via immunoSEQ multiplex PCR, lists solely in-frame clones and lacks some. The sample holds roughly 1.5 million clones, roughly 98% seen once. The receptor comes from a man in his thirties or forties in good health. The chain couples TRBV2 to TRBJ2-6; D is undetermined. Sequencing was performed on naive CD4+ T cells sorted from blood. Subset here: CD45RA+ positively selected. The CDR3 sequence is CASSERSGANVLTF. In DNA form, the CDR3 reads TGTGCCAGCAGTGAGCGCTCTGGGGCCAACGTCCTGACTTTC.